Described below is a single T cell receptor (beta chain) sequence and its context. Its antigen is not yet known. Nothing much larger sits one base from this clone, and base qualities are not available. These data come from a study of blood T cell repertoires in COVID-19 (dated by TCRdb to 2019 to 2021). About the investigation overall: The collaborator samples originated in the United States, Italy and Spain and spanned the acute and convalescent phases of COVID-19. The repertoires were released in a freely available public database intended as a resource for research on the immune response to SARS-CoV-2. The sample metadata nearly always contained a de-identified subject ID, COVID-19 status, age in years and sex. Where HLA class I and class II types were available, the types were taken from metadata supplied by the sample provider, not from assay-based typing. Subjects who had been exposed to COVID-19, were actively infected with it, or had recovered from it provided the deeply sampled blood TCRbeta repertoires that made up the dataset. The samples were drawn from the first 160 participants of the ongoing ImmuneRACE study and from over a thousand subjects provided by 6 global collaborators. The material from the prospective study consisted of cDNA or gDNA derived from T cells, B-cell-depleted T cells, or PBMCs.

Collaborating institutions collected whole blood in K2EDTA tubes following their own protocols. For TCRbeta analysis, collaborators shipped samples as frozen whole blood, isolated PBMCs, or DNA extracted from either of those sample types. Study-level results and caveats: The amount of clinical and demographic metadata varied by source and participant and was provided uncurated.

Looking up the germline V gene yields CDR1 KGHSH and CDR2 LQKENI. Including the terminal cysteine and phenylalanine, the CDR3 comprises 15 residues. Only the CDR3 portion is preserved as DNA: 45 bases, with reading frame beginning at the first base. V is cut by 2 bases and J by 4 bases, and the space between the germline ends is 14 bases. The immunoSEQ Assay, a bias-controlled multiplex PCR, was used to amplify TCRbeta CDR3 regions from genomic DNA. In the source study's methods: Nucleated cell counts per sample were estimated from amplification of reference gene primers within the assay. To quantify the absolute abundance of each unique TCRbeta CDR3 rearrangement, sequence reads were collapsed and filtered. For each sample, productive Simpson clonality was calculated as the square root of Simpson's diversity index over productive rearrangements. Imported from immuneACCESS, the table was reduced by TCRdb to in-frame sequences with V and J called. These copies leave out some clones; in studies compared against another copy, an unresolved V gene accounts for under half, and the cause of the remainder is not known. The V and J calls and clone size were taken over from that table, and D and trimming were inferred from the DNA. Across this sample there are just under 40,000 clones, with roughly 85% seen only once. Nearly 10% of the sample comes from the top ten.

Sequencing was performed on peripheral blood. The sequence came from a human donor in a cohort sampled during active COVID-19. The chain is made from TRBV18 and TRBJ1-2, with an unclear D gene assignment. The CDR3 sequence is CASSPSGSAGYGYTF. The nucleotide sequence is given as TGTGCCAGCTCACCATCGGGCAGCGCGGGCTATGGCTACACCTTC.